Described below is a single TCR beta chain sequence and its context. The assay was immunoSEQ multiplex PCR, and TCRdb's table has in-frame clones only and misses some. The sample lists some 150,000 clones, about 84% seen once, with under 2% in the top ten. The data belong to a study of blood T cell repertoires in COVID-19. Study-wide context: The cDNA or gDNA used as material had been derived from T cells, B-cell-depleted T cells, or PBMCs.

Per germline, CDR1 SGHDN and CDR2 FVKESK. The CDR3 contains 14 residues. The V end was cut by 1 base, the J end by 7 bases, with 13 bases between. Those who participated ranged in age from about 18 to 89 years and resided in 20 to 25 US areas. The chain combines TRBV14 with TRBJ1-2; D unresolved. The receptor was derived from a woman aged 18-29 years who had been exposed to COVID-19. Sequenced: PBMCs or T cells enriched from blood (not recorded which). The CDR3 DNA follows: TGTGCCAGCAGCCAAGGAGCGGGCGTCGGTGGCTACACCTTC. Protein product: CASSQGAGVGGYTF.